The 4 T cell receptor beta chains presented below share a single source sample, sequenced in a study of shared T cell receptors in the human thymus. Clones were sequenced by immunoSEQ multiplex PCR, and TCRdb holds only the in-frame ones, with some missing. The repertoire holds hundreds of thousands of clones, with 80% to 90% as singletons. The same data also went into a second study, on human thymus T cells.

The sample was thymocytes. These receptors were taken from a girl less than two years old with a congenital heart defect.

This clone has just one count. This chain links TRBV7-4 with TRBJ1-1; D gene uncertain. The CDR3 is 14 residues long. CDR1 and CDR2 from the germline V gene are SGHVT and SQSDAQ. The germline V and J ends were trimmed by 2 bases and 4 bases, with 11 bases remaining between them. The CDR3 spells CASSLTSSCTEAFF. CDR3 DNA: TGTGCCAGCAGCTTAACGTCGAGTTGCACTGAAGCTTTCTTT.

The chain joins TRBV2 to TRBJ1-2; the D gene is possibly TRBD1 (5 bases). CDR1 is SNHLY, CDR2 FYNNEI, per germline. The CDR3 is made up of 13 amino acids. V was pared by 4 bases and J by 2 bases, with 8 bases between. CDR3 region: CASSGQMNYGYTF. CDR3 nucleotide sequence: TGTGCCAGCAGTGGACAGATGAACTATGGCTACACCTTC.

The CDR3 nucleotides read TGCGCCAGCAGCATTAGACTAGCGGGGGTTTTAGAGACCCAGTACTTC. Protein sequence: CASSIRLAGVLETQYF. This chain links TRBV5-1 with TRBJ2-5; 12 bases fit TRBD2. Germline CDR1 is SGHRS and CDR2 is YFSETQ. The CDR3 is 16 residues long. J lost 4 bases, V lost 4 bases, and 8 bases had no gene match.

V and J are TRBV4-3 and TRBJ2-3; D unclear. The CDR3 covers 14 residues. The V end lost 4 bases, the J end lost 2 bases, and 10 bases lay between the germline ends. The V gene's germline CDR1 is LGHNA and CDR2 YSLEER. The CDR3 loop reads CASSRLFSTDTQYF. The CDR3 bases are TGCGCCAGCAGCCGCCTATTCTCCACAGATACGCAGTATTTT.